A single sample gave rise to the 13 T cell receptor beta chains below, sequenced in a study of OX40 agonist ivuxolimab in advanced cancers. Data came from immunoSEQ multiplex PCR; TCRdb stores just in-frame clones and leaves some out. The sample includes under 95,000 clones, about 89% of them seen just once. The source material was CD4+ or CD8+ T cells sorted from blood, sampled in a trial of the OX40 agonist ivuxolimab. These receptors came from an adult with an advanced solid tumor such as melanoma, head and neck, liver or kidney cancer.

This clone was found a few times. The chain uses TRBV19 and TRBJ1-1; perhaps TRBD1 as D (6 bases). Germline CDR1 and CDR2: LNHDA and SQIVND (reference sequence). The germline V and J ends were trimmed by 10 bases and 5 bases, with 17 bases remaining between them. This CDR3 is 13 amino acids long. CDR3 sequence: CATKWGGRTEAFF. DNA of the CDR3: TGTGCCACTAAATGGGGGGGCCGTACTGAAGCTTTCTTT.

This rearrangement joins TRBV27 to TRBJ1-5; no definite D call. This CDR3 spans 13 amino acids. The V end lost 6 bases, the J end lost 0 bases, and 6 bases lay between the germline ends. Germline V gene lookup returns CDR1 MNHEY and CDR2 SMNVEV (reference sequence). Written as DNA, the CDR3 is TGTGCCAGCAGCCCTAATAGCAATCAGCCCCAGCATTTT. Translation gives CASSPNSNQPQHF.

This clone was seen only a few times. The genes are TRBV6-4 and TRBJ1-5; D perhaps matches TRBD1 (5 bases). Per the germline V gene, CDR1 is MRHNA and CDR2 is SNTAGT. Trimming shortened V by 3 bases and J by 0 bases, and 9 bases separated the two germline ends. This CDR3 region has 15 residues. The CDR3 here is CASSESQGSNQPQHF. CDR3 DNA sequence: TGTGCCAGCAGTGAAAGCCAGGGTAGCAATCAGCCCCAGCATTTT.

In its sample, this clone was seen a few times. This chain joins TRBV20-1 and TRBJ1-2, with D hard to call. This CDR3 is built from 10 residues. Germline CDR1 is DFQATT and CDR2 is SNEGSKA (reference sequence). V was cut by 6 bases and J by 6 bases, with 8 bases left in between. CDR3 amino acids: CSAESDGYTF. The DNA of the CDR3 is TGCAGTGCCGAGTCCGATGGCTACACCTTC.

V and J are TRBV28 and TRBJ2-7; no definite D call. The CDR3 totals 13 residues. Germline CDR1 is MDHEN and CDR2 is SYDVKM. V shed 9 bases and J shed 2 bases, with 14 bases lying between them. The chain's CDR3 is CASGYTTTYEQYF. CDR3 nucleotides: TGTGCCAGTGGCTATACAACTACCTACGAGCAGTACTTC.

This clone appeared once. The chain recombines TRBV19 with TRBJ1-5; 11 bases align to TRBD1. From germline, CDR1 is LNHDA and CDR2 SQIVND (reference sequence). The CDR3 totals 17 residues. V was clipped by 0 bases and J by 6 bases; unmatched bases: 7. The CDR3, as DNA: TGTGCCAGTAGTATAGATCTTGGGACAGGGGGGAGTCAGCCCCAGCATTTT. It codes for CASSIDLGTGGSQPQHF.

The J gene is TRBJ1-1, the V gene TRBV5-1; TRBD1 agrees at 11 bases. The CDR3 is made up of 14 amino acids. With V trimmed by 3 bases and J by 5 bases, 3 bases remained unmatched. Germline-derived CDR1 and CDR2 are SGHRS and YFSETQ. As DNA, the CDR3 is TGCGCCAGCAGCTCGGGACAGGGGGTAACTGAAGCTTTCTTT. Protein: CASSSGQGVTEAFF.

This clone occurred once. The gene calls are TRBV7-8 and TRBJ2-2; no firm D call. The CDR3 consists of 16 residues. Germline CDR1 and CDR2: SGHVS and FQNEAQ. V lost 6 bases to trimming and J lost 4 bases, with 18 bases between them. The CDR3 here is CASRDGFEDATGELFF. CDR3 sequence (DNA): TGTGCCAGCAGAGACGGGTTTGAGGACGCCACCGGGGAGCTGTTTTTT. The full variable domain, rest sourced from reference TRBV7-8 and TRBJ2-2, is GAGVSQSPRYKVAKRGQDVALRCDPISGHVSLFWYQQALGQGPEFLTYFQNEAQLDKSGLPSDRFFAERPEGSVSTLKIQRTQQEDSAVYLCASRDGFEDATGELFFGEGSRLTVL.

This clone has just one count. CDR3 sequence reads: CASSYSAVPTDTQYF. CDR3 nucleotide sequence: TGTGCCAGCAGTTACTCGGCCGTCCCCACAGATACGCAGTATTTT. V usage is TRBV6-5 and J usage is TRBJ2-3; D is unresolved. The CDR3 contains 15 residues. Trimming pared 0 bases from V and 2 bases from J, leaving 9 bases between. CDR1 and CDR2 from the germline V gene are MNHEY and SVGAGI.

In this sample, this clone turned up once. V is TRBV4-1 and J is TRBJ2-5, with D tentatively TRBD1 (5 bases). This CDR3 has 14 amino acids. V was trimmed by 1 base and J by 1 base, leaving 7 bases between them. In germline, CDR1 is MGHRA, CDR2 YSYEKL. CDR3 amino acids: CASSQGQTQETQYF. In DNA form, the CDR3 reads TGCGCCAGCAGCCAAGGACAGACCCAAGAGACCCAGTACTTC.

V and J are TRBV29-1 and TRBJ2-1, with unresolved D. Trimming took 4 bases from V and 0 from J, leaving 4 bases between them. This CDR3 has 12 residues. In germline, CDR1 is SQVTM, CDR2 ANQGSEA. CDR3 residues: CSVAASYNEQFF. In DNA form, the CDR3 reads TGCAGCGTTGCAGCCTCCTACAATGAGCAGTTCTTC.

This chain links TRBV7-3 with TRBJ2-7; D possibly corresponds to TRBD1 (6 bases). The V and J ends lost 5 bases and 2 bases respectively, with 16 bases between them. CDR3 length equals 15 residues. Looked up from germline, CDR1 is SGHTA and CDR2 is FQGTGA. The CDR3 DNA follows: TGTGCCAGCAGCCCTCATCCTGGGGGCGCCTACGAGCAGTACTTC. Translating gives CASSPHPGGAYEQYF. Looking up the rest from reference TRBV7-3 and TRBJ2-7 gives the full variable domain: GAGVSQTPSNKVTEKGKYVELRCDPISGHTALYWYRQSLGQGPEFLIYFQGTGAADDSGLPNDRFFAVRPEGSVSTLKIQRTERGDSAVYLCASSPHPGGAYEQYFGPGTRLTVT.

The J gene is TRBJ2-5, the V gene TRBV30, with a possible D match to TRBD2 (5 bases). Germline CDR1 reads GTSNPN; CDR2 reads SVGIG (reference sequence). Trimming removed 4 bases at V and 5 bases at J, with 29 bases between. The CDR3 is made up of 18 amino acids. CDR3 sequence reads: CAWNLVRTSIALLETQYF. The CDR3 coding sequence is TGTGCCTGGAATCTCGTTCGGACTTCTATAGCGCTCCTGGAGACCCAGTACTTC.